This TCR beta chain is drawn from a study of CD8+CD57+ T cells in acquired aplastic anemia. Study as a whole: Recorded DNA amounts for sorted CD4+ and CD8+ cells had an average of around 3 ug.

Patients chosen for sequencing had CD8+CD57+ cells that had expanded, as shown by flow cytometry. The study sampled blood from patients who had received no therapy. CDR1 is KGHDR, CDR2 SFDVKD, per germline. The CDR3 runs to 17 residues. Regarding the study as a whole: Patients and controls turned out to have 25 to 35 CD8+ CDR3 sequences in common.

Genomic DNA constituted the template upon which TCR beta VDJ and CDR3 profiling was performed. TCRdb redid the calling of the reads with MiXCR, one entry per CDR3 protein. The table has about 54,000 distinct CDR3 sequences, approximately 52% seen once; the top ten hold about 16%. A note on this clonotype: The antigen is not known. At one of its ends the junction is not consistent with the germline gene, which may arise from a read error.

V and J are TRBV24-1 and TRBJ2-3; TRBD2 might be the D (6 bases). Sequenced input: sorted CD4+, CD8+, or CD8+CD57+ T cells (not recorded which) from PBMCs. This receptor was obtained from a human donor with aplastic anemia. The chain's CDR3 is CATSDRPGRSGTGTQYF. The CDR3 DNA follows: TGTGCCACCAGTGACCGCCCCGGGAGATCTGGCACAGGTACGCAGTATTTT.